The 20 T cell receptor beta chains below all came from one sample that was sequenced in a study of shared clonotypes between healthy human individuals (TCRdb year 2020). Library method: the immunoSEQ multiplex PCR assay. TCRdb retrieved this table from immuneACCESS and kept in-frame rearrangements only. Not all clones are present; in checked studies, unresolved V genes account for under half, and no reason is known for the remainder. The sample table contains about 2.1 million clones; only one count was recorded for around 95% of them. The ten largest clones represent approximately 1.7% of the sample. CD8 naive samples were obtained by positive selection for CCR7 among CD45RO-negative cells, yielding a CD45RA+CCR7+ population from which TemRA cells were excluded. Sequenced: naive CD8+ T cells from PBMCs. In the paper's terms, the cell subset or site label means: CD45RA+CCR7+. These receptors all stem from a man younger than 30 in good health. Some clones in this sample may be carry-over from other donors' samples.

This clone was detected once. The rearrangement joins TRBV7-8 to TRBJ2-7; 10 positions agree with TRBD2. There are 15 residues in the CDR3. Germline trimming cut 5 bases from V and 3 bases from J; bases unmatched to any gene: 7. In germline, CDR1 is SGHVS, CDR2 FQNEAQ. The CDR3 bases are TGTGCCAGCAGCCAAAAAGCGGGAGGGTACTACGAGCAGTACTTC. Amino acid sequence: CASSQKAGGYYEQYF.

This clone was counted once. The CDR3 sequence is CAISLIAGGFTDTQYF. The CDR3 DNA sequence: TGTGCCATCAGCTTAATAGCGGGAGGTTTCACAGATACGCAGTATTTT. V usage is TRBV10-3 and J usage is TRBJ2-3; TRBD2 matches at 10 bases. The CDR3 consists of 16 residues. With V trimmed by 6 bases and J by 2 bases, 8 bases remained unmatched. Germline lookup yields CDR1 ENHRY and CDR2 SYGVKD.

The V call is TRBV15, the J call TRBJ2-1; 8 bases agree with TRBD2. The CDR3 covers 17 residues. J lost 3 bases, V lost 0 bases, and 7 bases had no gene match. Germline V gene lookup returns CDR1 LNHNV and CDR2 YYDKDF (reference sequence). The CDR3 DNA reads TGTGCCACCAGCAGAGAGTCTGGACTAGCCCACTACAATGAGCAGTTCTTC. Translated: CATSRESGLAHYNEQFF.

This clone was observed a handful of times. CDR3 loop: CASSQHYNQPQHF. CDR3 in DNA: TGCGCCAGCAGCCAACATTACAATCAGCCCCAGCATTTT. V gene TRBV4-1 combines with J gene TRBJ1-5; D not resolved. The CDR3 has 13 amino acids. The V gene's germline CDR1 is MGHRA and CDR2 YSYEKL. V gave up 2 bases and J gave up 3 bases, with 5 bases separating them.

The genes are TRBV29-1 and TRBJ2-7; D not certain. This CDR3 is built from 11 residues. Trimming stripped 4 bases from V and 4 bases from J, with 8 bases between. Germline V lookup: CDR1 SQVTM, CDR2 ANQGSEA. CDR3 sequence reads: CSVAMQYEQYF. The CDR3 DNA is TGCAGCGTTGCGATGCAATACGAGCAGTACTTC.

A note on this clone: Distinct nucleotide sequences in the sample also encode this CDR3. The chain carries TRBV9 and TRBJ1-1; tentative D call: TRBD1 (5 bases). Trimming shortened V by 0 bases and J by 3 bases, and 9 bases separated the two germline ends. The CDR3 runs to 14 residues. Germline CDR1 SGDLS, CDR2 YYNGEE. The DNA for the CDR3 is TGTGCCAGCAGCGTAGGAACCAGGGACACTGAAGCTTTCTTT. Amino acid sequence: CASSVGTRDTEAFF.

V usage is TRBV21-1 and J usage is TRBJ1-2; the table assigns TRBD1, which was not confirmed against the DNA. TRBV21-1 is marked as a pseudogene. The CDR3 has 13 amino acids. CDR3 sequence reads: CASSRQGNYGYTF. The CDR3, as DNA: TGTGCCAGCAGCAGACAGGGGAACTATGGCTACACCTTC.

The CDR3 protein is CASSEGEHEKLFF. As DNA, the CDR3 is TGTGCCAGCAGCGAGGGGGAACATGAAAAACTGTTTTTT. The rearrangement uses TRBV5-6 and TRBJ1-4, with a possible D match to TRBD1 (6 bases). V lost 4 bases and J lost 6, with 10 bases in between. The germline gives CDR1 SGHDT, CDR2 YYEEEE. This CDR3 contains 13 residues.

The DNA for the CDR3 is TGTGCCAGCAGCCCACGGAAGCCTAGCGGTTCCTACGAGCAGTACTTC. This gives the protein CASSPRKPSGSYEQYF. The V call is TRBV9, the J call TRBJ2-7; the match to TRBD2 covers 7 bases. Per germline, CDR1 SGDLS and CDR2 YYNGEE. The length of the CDR3 is 16 residues. Unmatched junction bases numbered 11, after V lost 4 bases and J lost 1 base.

The chain is built from TRBV27 and TRBJ1-5; no firm D call. CDR1 MNHEY and CDR2 SMNVEV come from the germline V gene (reference sequence). The CDR3 is made up of 14 amino acids. With 0 bases removed from V and 5 bases from J, the gap between germline ends came to 8 bases. The CDR3 protein is CASSLSSDDQPQHF. Written as DNA, the CDR3 is TGTGCCAGCAGTTTATCCTCTGACGATCAGCCCCAGCATTTT.

This sequence joins TRBV7-2 and TRBJ2-7; D call uncertain. Trimming shortened V by 2 bases and J by 5 bases, and 16 bases separated the two germline ends. The CDR3 is 15 amino acids. The germline V gene has CDR1 SGHTA and CDR2 FQGNSA. The CDR3 reads CASSLRADEANEQYF. The CDR3 nucleotides read TGTGCCAGCAGCTTAAGGGCTGATGAGGCCAACGAGCAGTACTTC. The variable domain in full, with the rest retrieved from reference TRBV7-2 and TRBJ2-7, is GAGVSQSPSNKVTEKGKDVELRCDPISGHTALYWYRQSLGQGLEFLIYFQGNSAPDKSGLPSDRFSAERTGGSVSTLTIQRTQQEDSAVYLCASSLRADEANEQYFGPGTRLTVT.

This chain links TRBV6-6 with TRBJ1-5; no firm D call. The CDR3 spans 13 residues. Trimming removed 8 bases from V and 7 bases from J, with 15 bases in between. Germline V gives CDR1 MNHNY, CDR2 SVGAGI (reference sequence). CDR3 in amino acids: CASLSWEDQPQHF. The CDR3 DNA sequence: TGTGCCAGCCTTAGTTGGGAGGACCAGCCCCAGCATTTT.

This chain joins TRBV4-3 and TRBJ2-7; D is unresolved. The CDR3 has 15 residues. Between the trimmed V and J ends, which lost 1 base and 0 bases, there was a span of 10 bases. The germline V gene encodes CDR1 LGHNA and CDR2 YSLEER. The DNA of the CDR3 is TGCGCCAGCAGCCAAGCTTTACGGAGCTCCTACGAGCAGTACTTC. Translating gives CASSQALRSSYEQYF.

The chain couples TRBV30 to TRBJ1-2; no reliable D call. The V end was cut by 0 bases, the J end by 3 bases, with 8 bases between. In germline, CDR1 is GTSNPN, CDR2 SVGIG (reference sequence). This CDR3 is built from 13 residues. CDR3 amino acids: CAWSVRVDYGYTF. The DNA for the CDR3 is TGTGCCTGGAGTGTAAGGGTAGACTATGGCTACACCTTC. Together with reference TRBV30 and TRBJ1-2, the CDR3 gives the full variable domain: SQTIHQWPATLVQPVGSPLSLECTVEGTSNPNLYWYRQAAGRGLQLLFYSVGIGQISSEVPQNLSASRPQDRQFILSSKKLLLSDSGFYLCAWSVRVDYGYTFGSGTRLTVV.

The rearrangement links TRBV9 to TRBJ1-2; 8 bases agree with TRBD1. The length of the CDR3 is 17 residues. Germline CDR1 SGDLS, CDR2 YYNGEE. Unmatched junction bases numbered 13, after V lost 2 bases and J lost 4 bases. CDR3 amino acids: CASSVDYSRGLGYGYTF. Written as DNA, the CDR3 is TGTGCCAGCAGCGTCGACTATAGCAGGGGGCTCGGCTATGGCTACACCTTC.

The chain links TRBV2 to TRBJ1-4, with TRBD1 identical over 7 bases. Looked up from germline, CDR1 is SNHLY and CDR2 is FYNNEI. The V segment lost 7 bases and the J segment 4 bases; nucleotides outside the gene matches: 6. This CDR3 spans 14 amino acids. CDR3 nucleotide sequence: TGTGCCAGCAACCCGGGACAGTTTAATGAAAAACTGTTTTTT. It translates to CASNPGQFNEKLFF.

This clone was detected once. This chain uses TRBV6-5 with TRBJ2-7; tentative D call: TRBD1 (6 bases). Trimming shortened V by 0 bases and J by 6 bases, and 18 bases separated the two germline ends. The germline V gene encodes CDR1 MNHEY and CDR2 SVGAGI. CDR3 size: 16 residues. CDR3 loop: CASSYSQGLVLLEQYF. For the CDR3, the DNA is TGTGCCAGCAGTTACTCCCAGGGGTTAGTCCTACTCGAGCAGTACTTC.

The chain is built from TRBV27 and TRBJ1-3, with D perhaps matching TRBD1 (6 bases). The V gene's germline CDR1 is MNHEY and CDR2 SMNVEV (reference sequence). Trimming removed 4 bases at V and 2 bases at J, with 9 bases between. The CDR3 extends over 14 amino acids. In DNA, the CDR3 is TGTGCCAGCAGTTCCTGGACAGCTGGAAACACCATATATTTT. Amino acids: CASSSWTAGNTIYF.

The chain is built from TRBV19 and TRBJ2-1; the match to TRBD2 covers 9 bases. Germline CDR1 LNHDA, CDR2 SQIVND (reference sequence). The junction had 4 bases not matched to a gene; V was cut back by 3 bases and J by 4 bases. This CDR3 is 15 amino acids long. The CDR3 sequence is CASSIAGGLYNEQFF. The CDR3 DNA is TGTGCCAGTAGTATCGCGGGAGGGCTTTACAATGAGCAGTTCTTC.

The chain has TRBV7-9 and TRBJ2-3; D is uncertain. With 2 bases removed from V and 3 bases from J, the gap between germline ends came to 9 bases. The germline V gene has CDR1 SEHNR and CDR2 FQNEAQ (reference sequence). The CDR3 has 14 residues. CDR3 loop: CASSLRRITDTQYF. The CDR3 nucleotides read TGTGCCAGCAGCTTAAGAAGGATTACAGATACGCAGTATTTT.